This TCR beta chain was documented in a study of technical replicates of blood from a handful of donors. CDR1 is KGHSH, CDR2 LQKENI, per germline. With 3 bases removed from V and 5 bases from J, the gap between germline ends came to 10 bases. There are 13 residues in the CDR3. Data came from immunoSEQ multiplex PCR; TCRdb stores just in-frame clones and leaves some out. The sample holds 55,000 to 70,000 clones, around 86% seen once. Input material: PBMCs. This TCR derives from a human donor in good health. Some clones in this sample may be carry-over from other donors' samples. The genes are TRBV18 and TRBJ1-1; D is undetermined. The DNA of the CDR3 is TGTGCCAGCTCACCGCAGATCAGGACTGAAGCTTTCTTT. Translation gives CASSPQIRTEAFF. Together with reference TRBV18 and TRBJ1-1, the CDR3 gives the full variable domain: NAGVMQNPRHLVRRRGQEARLRCSPMKGHSHVYWYRQLPEEGLKFMVYLQKENIIDESGMPKERFSAEFPKEGPSILRIQQVVRGDSAAYFCASSPQIRTEAFFGQGTRLTVV.